Detailed here is one TCR beta chain. Its specificity is not known. This record belongs to a study of CD8 T cells in ankylosing spondylitis. Whole-study findings and limits: With a CD8+ phenotype, disease-linked clones were relatively rare in peripheral blood. A subset of motif variants has previously been described in the synovial fluid and blood of reactive arthritis. The study identified a TCR beta motif of 7 or 8 highly homologous variants that appeared characteristic of ankylosing spondylitis blood. Reportedly, matched ankylosing spondylitis synovial fluid was significantly enriched for disease-linked clones.

V was trimmed by 2 bases and J by 6 bases, leaving 17 bases between them. Germline V gene sequence: CDR1 LGHNA, CDR2 YSLEER. The CDR3 is 15 residues long. Researchers built TCR beta libraries using quantitative 5'-RACE with molecular barcodes. In TCRdb, the 5' RACE reads were re-called with MiXCR into one record per CDR3 protein. The sample shows roughly 400,000 distinct CDR3 sequences, around 20% of them seen only once. The chain couples TRBV4-3 to TRBJ2-7; the D gene could be TRBD1 or TRBD2 (5 bases each). The sample consisted of blood, either unsorted or a sorted T cell fraction (not recorded which). This clonotype was sampled from a male donor with ankylosing spondylitis. The CDR3 reads CASSQQGVLLGEQYF. The CDR3 nucleotides are TGCGCCAGCAGCCAACAGGGAGTCCTTCTGGGCGAGCAGTACTTC.